Detailed here is one T cell receptor beta chain. These data belong to a study of blood T cell repertoires in COVID-19. At the level of the study: Sites across the United States, Italy and Spain contributed samples from acute and convalescent COVID-19. PBMCs, B-cell-depleted T cells, or T cells provided the cDNA or gDNA that made up the material.

The protocol was immunoSEQ multiplex PCR, while the TCRdb copy is restricted to in-frame clones and leaves out a portion. In the table there are about 400,000 clones, about 87% of which are singletons. In terms of age and location, participants ranged from about 18 to 90 years and lived in about 25 US areas. The germline V gene has CDR1 MNHEY and CDR2 SVGAGI. This CDR3 is built from 14 residues. V was pared by 4 bases and J by 1 base, with 9 bases between. This clonotype originated in a man aged 40-49 years in a cohort exposed to, infected with or recovered from COVID-19 (not recorded which). The V call is TRBV6-5, the J call TRBJ2-3; D is ambiguous. What was sequenced was PBMCs or T cells enriched from blood (not recorded which). DNA for the CDR3: TGTGCCAGCAGTTGGTCCTCGGGCACAGATACGCAGTATTTT. Encoded protein: CASSWSSGTDTQYF.